These 14 T cell receptor beta chains originate from one sample sequenced in a study of alternative splicing in chronic myeloid leukemia remission. Each library started from 1 ug total RNA with poly-A enrichment. TCRdb reprocessed the bulk RNA-seq reads and stores each CDR3 protein as one record, lacking DNA. The sample has fewer than 350 distinct CDR3 sequences, nearly 96% seen once; the top ten hold around 14%. Material: PBMCs. The receptors shown here come from a person aged 30 to 50 in good health.

This chain uses TRBV20-1 with TRBJ1-1. Germline lookup yields CDR1 DFQATT and CDR2 SNEGSKA (reference sequence). This CDR3 spans 11 amino acids. The CDR3 spells CSALSNTEAFF.

V usage is TRBV5-1 and J usage is TRBJ2-1. CDR3 length: 13 amino acids. Germline V gene data show CDR1 as SGHRS and CDR2 as YFSETQ. CDR3 sequence: CASSFGSYNEQFF.

This clonotype has just a few counts. J is TRBJ1-6 and V is TRBV10-3. Germline loops: CDR1 ENHRY, CDR2 SYGVKD. This CDR3 comprises 15 residues. The CDR3: CAIREKGTANSPLHF.

This clonotype was observed once. The CDR3: CASSLAMAGGYEQYF. This chain uses TRBV5-1 with TRBJ2-7; TCRdb's D call of TRBD2 is untestable without DNA. This CDR3 contains 15 residues. CDR1 SGHRS and CDR2 YFSETQ come from the germline V gene.

The chain recombines TRBV7-2 with TRBJ1-2. The CDR3 is 14 amino acids. CDR1 and CDR2 (germline): SGHTA, FQGNSA. The CDR3 spells CASSLGGQNYGYTF.

The chain combines TRBV4-1 with TRBJ1-3. This CDR3 is built from 15 residues. Germline V gene lookup returns CDR1 MGHRA and CDR2 YSYEKL. CDR3 region: CASSRTTVSGNTIYF.

The chain carries TRBV7-3 and TRBJ1-2. Germline CDR1 is SGHTA and CDR2 is FQGTGA. The CDR3 totals 13 residues. The CDR3 here is CASSLTMESGYTF. The full variable domain, completed using reference TRBV7-3 and TRBJ1-2, is GAGVSQTPSNKVTEKGKYVELRCDPISGHTALYWYRQSLGQGPEFLIYFQGTGAADDSGLPNDRFFAVRPEGSVSTLKIQRTERGDSAVYLCASSLTMESGYTFGSGTRLTVV.

This clonotype appeared a single time. The rearrangement joins TRBV5-1 to TRBJ2-1; there is no DNA to check the TCRdb D call of TRBD2. CDR1 SGHRS and CDR2 YFSETQ come from the germline V gene. The CDR3 has 16 amino acids. The CDR3 spells CASSSLGSGSYNEQFF.

J is TRBJ2-2 and V is TRBV6-6; absent DNA, TCRdb's TRBD2 call cannot be checked. Germline values: CDR1 MNHNY, CDR2 SVGAGI (reference sequence). This CDR3 has 13 amino acids. The CDR3 is CASSRSGNGELFF.

The rearrangement uses TRBV7-8 and TRBJ1-1. Germline V CDR1 and CDR2: SGHVS, FQNEAQ. The CDR3 consists of 15 residues. The CDR3 sequence is CASSSTGLGNTEAFF.

The V call is TRBV3-1, the J call TRBJ1-1. CDR3 length equals 15 residues. Germline values: CDR1 LGHDT, CDR2 YNNKEL (reference sequence). CDR3 loop: CASSQGVDMNTEAFF.

This rearrangement joins TRBV10-3 to TRBJ1-1. CDR3 size: 16 residues. In germline, CDR1 is ENHRY, CDR2 SYGVKD. The CDR3 sequence: CAIRGSLGRTNTEAFF.

CDR3 protein: CASSPRGGTGELFF. This chain connects TRBV9 to TRBJ2-2; TCRdb gives TRBD2 as the D gene, but with no DNA this cannot be confirmed. In germline, CDR1 is SGDLS, CDR2 YYNGEE. The length of the CDR3 is 14 residues.

The CDR3 loop reads CASSSPTGNTIYF. V gene TRBV7-8 combines with J gene TRBJ1-3. This CDR3 has 13 residues. Germline-derived CDR1 and CDR2 are SGHVS and FQNEAQ. The variable domain in full, completed from reference TRBV7-8 and TRBJ1-3, reads GAGVSQSPRYKVAKRGQDVALRCDPISGHVSLFWYQQALGQGPEFLTYFQNEAQLDKSGLPSDRFFAERPEGSVSTLKIQRTQQEDSAVYLCASSSPTGNTIYFGEGSWLTVV.